Each of the 20 T cell receptor beta chains below was sequenced from the same sample in a study of T cells after yellow fever vaccination. TCRdb analysed the 5' RACE reads with MiXCR anew, one entry per CDR3 protein. The profile shows around 350,000 distinct CDR3 sequences, 6.2% of them singletons. Sequencing used PBMCs, obtained 5 days after the yellow fever booster vaccination. The source of these receptors is a man aged 25 to 40 who received the YFV17D yellow fever vaccine.

The chain is built from TRBV7-3 and TRBJ2-2, with D unresolved. CDR3 length equals 15 residues. In germline, CDR1 is SGHTA, CDR2 FQGTGA. V was trimmed by 5 bases and J by 4 bases, leaving 14 bases between them. CDR3 sequence (DNA): TGTGCCAGCAGCCCCCATAAGTCGGGCACCGGGGAGCTGTTTTTT. This translates into CASSPHKSGTGELFF.

This clonotype was observed many times. The rearrangement links TRBV20-1 to TRBJ2-7, with 7 bases fitting TRBD1. This CDR3 spans 12 amino acids. With V trimmed by 3 bases and J by 5 bases, 4 bases remained unmatched. Per germline, CDR1 DFQATT and CDR2 SNEGSKA (reference sequence). The CDR3 sequence: CSARTGYHEQYF. CDR3 nucleotides: TGCAGTGCTAGGACAGGGTACCACGAGCAGTACTTC.

J is TRBJ2-3 and V is TRBV5-1; 9 bases match TRBD2. This CDR3 has 16 amino acids. The V and J ends lost 6 bases and 2 bases, in that order; junction bases with no gene match: 10. Germline V gives CDR1 SGHRS, CDR2 YFSETQ. CDR3 coding DNA: TGCGCCAGCACCCTGCAACTAGCGGGCCTCACAGATACGCAGTATTTT. This encodes CASTLQLAGLTDTQYF.

This clonotype was recorded at least ten times. This sequence joins TRBV12-3 or TRBV12-4 and TRBJ2-2; 12 bases align to TRBD2. This CDR3 spans 16 amino acids. The V and J ends lost 2 bases and 7 bases, in that order; junction bases with no gene match: 5. CDR3 in DNA: TGTGCCAGCAGTTTAACTAGCGGGAGGTACGGCGGGGAGCTGTTTTTT. Translating gives CASSLTSGRYGGELFF.

In this sample, this clonotype turned up a few times. The rearrangement links TRBV12-3 or TRBV12-4 to TRBJ2-2, with no clear D. The CDR3 consists of 14 residues. Trimming took off 3 bases at V and 1 base at J, with 6 bases between the two ends. For the CDR3, the DNA is TGTGCCAGCAGTTTTAAGGAGAACACCGGGGAGCTGTTTTTT. Amino acid sequence: CASSFKENTGELFF.

This clonotype has ten or more counts. The chain links TRBV6-1 to TRBJ2-7, with D perhaps given as TRBD1 or TRBD2 (5 bases each). Trimming pared 4 bases from V and 2 bases from J, leaving 15 bases between. The CDR3 covers 15 residues. Germline V gene data show CDR1 as MNHNS and CDR2 as SASEGT. The CDR3 bases are TGTGCCAGCAGTGTCTCGGGACCGACGACCTACGAGCAGTACTTC. It translates to CASSVSGPTTYEQYF.

This clonotype was seen many times. This rearrangement joins TRBV20-1 to TRBJ2-3, with D possibly TRBD2 on 6 matching bases. The CDR3 covers 12 residues. Germline CDR1 and CDR2: DFQATT and SNEGSKA (reference sequence). V was pared by 8 bases and J by 6 bases, with 15 bases between. The CDR3 loop reads CSPLPAGDTQYF. The CDR3 bases are TGCAGTCCCCTCCCTGCGGGGGATACGCAGTATTTT.

The chain uses TRBV5-1 and TRBJ1-3, with D hard to call. The CDR3 is 13 amino acids. Germline CDR1 is SGHRS and CDR2 is YFSETQ. Between the trimmed V and J ends, which lost 0 bases and 8 bases, there was a span of 9 bases. CDR3 sequence (DNA): TGCGCCAGCAGCTTGGTTGCAGGAGACACCATATATTTT. It specifies CASSLVAGDTIYF.

This clonotype was counted only a few times. The chain has TRBV27 and TRBJ2-2, with 10 bases identical to TRBD2. CDR1 and CDR2 from the germline V gene are MNHEY and SMNVEV (reference sequence). This CDR3 region has 16 residues. The ends lost 8 bases at V and 0 bases at J; junction bases unmatched: 6. The CDR3 nucleotides read TGTGCCAGCGGAATTACTAGCGGGGCGAACACCGGGGAGCTGTTTTTT. This codes for CASGITSGANTGELFF.

The sample holds many counts of this clonotype. The V gene is TRBV7-2, the J gene TRBJ2-2, with 10 bases lining up with TRBD2. Trimming at V came to 4 bases and at J to 5 bases, leaving 7 bases not matched to a gene. The V gene's germline CDR1 is SGHTA and CDR2 FQGNSA. The length of the CDR3 is 16 residues. The CDR3 DNA reads TGTGCCAGCAGCTCCAGCGGGAGGGCTGTTACCGGGGAGCTGTTTTTT. Protein sequence: CASSSSGRAVTGELFF.

This rearrangement joins TRBV2 to TRBJ2-7, with D perhaps TRBD2 (6 bases). Germline V gene sequence: CDR1 SNHLY, CDR2 FYNNEI. The CDR3 is 14 residues long. Deletions cut 7 bases from V and 5 bases from J, with 18 bases between. The CDR3 reads CASIPGESFDEQYF. In nucleotides, the CDR3 is TGTGCCAGCATCCCGGGAGAATCATTCGACGAGCAGTACTTC.

This clonotype came up a few times. The gene calls are TRBV4-1 and TRBJ2-1; 7 positions match TRBD2. Germline CDR1 is MGHRA and CDR2 is YSYEKL. The V gene end was trimmed by 4 bases and the J gene end by 0 bases; junction bases not matched to a gene: 12. The CDR3 is made up of 18 amino acids. This CDR3 reads CASSPGLVLASSYNEQFF. The CDR3 DNA reads TGCGCCAGCAGCCCGGGCCTGGTACTAGCGAGCTCCTACAATGAGCAGTTCTTC.

In this sample, this clonotype turned up many times. The chain is built from TRBV4-1 and TRBJ2-1; tentatively, D is TRBD1 or TRBD2 (6 bases each). Germline CDR1 MGHRA, CDR2 YSYEKL. V lost 0 bases to trimming and J lost 3 bases, with 27 bases between them. The CDR3 consists of 21 residues. CDR3 residues: CASSQDQSVVIGGLDYNEQFF. The DNA of the CDR3 is TGCGCCAGCAGCCAAGACCAATCTGTTGTCATTGGGGGGCTTGACTACAATGAGCAGTTCTTC.

This clonotype was found many times. The V gene is TRBV7-3, the J gene TRBJ2-1; the match to TRBD2 covers 13 bases. This CDR3 region has 15 residues. Germline CDR1 and CDR2: SGHTA and FQGTGA. Losses at the gene ends were 5 bases for V and 8 bases for J; bases not matched to a gene: 6. CDR3 residues: CASSQGTSGTYEQFF. The DNA for the CDR3 is TGTGCCAGCAGCCAGGGGACTAGCGGGACGTATGAGCAGTTCTTC.

This clonotype was counted many times. This chain joins TRBV3-1 and TRBJ2-3; no definite D call. The germline V gene encodes CDR1 LGHDT and CDR2 YNNKEL (reference sequence). This CDR3 comprises 12 residues. The germline V and J ends were trimmed by 6 bases and 6 bases, with 10 bases remaining between them. The DNA for the CDR3 is TGTGCCAGCAGATCCCCCGGGGATACGCAGTATTTT. It yields the protein CASRSPGDTQYF.

This clonotype has a count of ten or more. V usage is TRBV11-2 and J usage is TRBJ2-7; 11 bases agree with TRBD2. CDR3 length: 15 amino acids. Germline CDR1 SGHAT, CDR2 FQNNGV. Trimming removed 4 bases from V and 7 bases from J; junction bases left unmatched: 9. Here the CDR3 reads CASSSVLAGAGEQYF. CDR3 DNA: TGTGCCAGCAGCTCGGTACTAGCGGGAGCGGGGGAGCAGTACTTC.

The gene calls are TRBV6-1 and TRBJ1-5; D is perhaps TRBD1 (5 bases). The CDR3 consists of 14 residues. The germline CDR1 and CDR2 sequences are MNHNS and SASEGT. Trimming pared 7 bases from V and 1 base from J, leaving 11 bases between. The CDR3 is CASKIRDSNQPQHF. In nucleotides, the CDR3 is TGTGCCAGCAAAATCCGGGACAGCAATCAGCCCCAGCATTTT.

This clonotype was detected many times. The chain employs TRBV20-1 and TRBJ2-7, with a weak D call TRBD2 (5 bases). Trimming pared 5 bases from V and 4 bases from J, leaving 15 bases between. The length of the CDR3 is 13 residues. CDR1 DFQATT and CDR2 SNEGSKA come from the germline V gene (reference sequence). CDR3 DNA: TGCAGTGCTCGTTACCGGGGATCGTACGAGCAGTACTTC. Its translation is CSARYRGSYEQYF.

This clonotype has more than one count but fewer than ten. The V and J genes are TRBV20-1 and TRBJ2-5; 15 nucleotides align to TRBD2. The CDR3 runs 18 residues. In germline, CDR1 is DFQATT, CDR2 SNEGSKA (reference sequence). Losses at the gene ends were 5 bases for V and 1 base for J; bases not matched to a gene: 11. CDR3 in amino acids: CSASSTGTSGRPQETQYF. CDR3 bases: TGCAGTGCTTCCTCCACCGGGACTAGCGGGAGGCCCCAAGAGACCCAGTACTTC.

V is TRBV7-2 and J is TRBJ2-2, with D possibly TRBD2 on 6 matching bases. V was cut by 2 bases and J by 5 bases, with 9 bases left in between. This CDR3 contains 14 residues. Germline-derived CDR1 and CDR2 are SGHTA and FQGNSA. CDR3: CASSLLAGTGELFF. CDR3 nucleotides: TGTGCCAGCAGCTTATTGGCGGGAACCGGGGAGCTGTTTTTT.